These 14 T cell receptor beta chains originate from one sample sequenced in a study of blood T cell repertoires in COVID-19. Using immunoSEQ multiplex PCR, the repertoire was profiled, and TCRdb retains in-frame clones only, with some absent. This repertoire shows some 100,000 clones, approximately 93% found once; its top ten account for around 0.94%. The sequenced sample was peripheral blood. The receptors were sampled from a man between 60 and 75 years old with acute or convalescent COVID-19.

The chain carries TRBV2 and TRBJ2-4, with TRBD2 matching over 7 bases. There are 16 residues in the CDR3. The V and J ends lost 7 bases and 0 bases, in that order; junction bases with no gene match: 9. CDR1 and CDR2 from the germline V gene are SNHLY and FYNNEI. The CDR3 is CASTVRLALAKNIQYF. CDR3 bases: TGTGCCAGCACCGTAAGACTAGCACTAGCCAAAAACATTCAGTACTTC. The variable domain in full, completed from reference TRBV2 and TRBJ2-4, reads EPEVTQTPSHQVTQMGQEVILRCVPISNHLYFYWYRQILGQKVEFLVSFYNNEISEKSEIFDDQFSVERPDGSNFTLKIRSTKLEDSAMYFCASTVRLALAKNIQYFGAGTRLSVL.

The chain links TRBV9 to TRBJ2-7; D is ambiguous. Trimming left V 0 bases short and J 3 bases short, with 10 bases between. CDR1 is SGDLS and CDR2 is YYNGEE in the germline V gene. This CDR3 has 14 amino acids. The CDR3 nucleotides are TGTGCCAGCAGCGTAGTGTTAGAAGACTACGAGCAGTACGTC. Protein product: CASSVVLEDYEQYV.

The chain uses TRBV5-1 and TRBJ2-5, with D tentatively TRBD1 (5 bases). Deletions cut 1 base from V and 1 base from J, with 14 bases between. Germline CDR1 reads SGHRS; CDR2 reads YFSETQ. The CDR3 covers 16 residues. As DNA, the CDR3 is TGCGCCAGCAGCTTGTCGTTGGTCCAGGGCCAAGAGACCCAGTACTTC. Its translation is CASSLSLVQGQETQYF.

V usage is TRBV21-1 and J usage is TRBJ1-2. TRBV21-1 has pseudogene status. The CDR3 runs 14 residues. The CDR3 spells CASSKPAFVGGYTF. The CDR3, as DNA: TGTGCCAGCAGCAAACCCGCGTTCGTCGGTGGCTACACCTTC.

This sequence joins TRBV5-1 and TRBJ1-2; D gene uncertain. CDR3 length: 15 residues. Trimming cost V 4 bases and J 2 bases, with 15 bases left between them. Germline CDR1 and CDR2: SGHRS and YFSETQ. The CDR3 loop is CASSGVRGSNYGYTF. The CDR3 DNA reads as TGCGCCAGCAGCGGGGTACGGGGTTCCAACTATGGCTACACCTTC. Supplemented by reference TRBV5-1 and TRBJ1-2, the full variable domain reads KAGVTQTPRYLIKTRGQQVTLSCSPISGHRSVSWYQQTPGQGLQFLFEYFSETQRNKGNFPGRFSGRQFSNSRSEMNVSTLELGDSALYLCASSGVRGSNYGYTFGSGTRLTVV.

V gene TRBV19 combines with J gene TRBJ1-2, with 7 bases aligning to TRBD1. Germline CDR1 is LNHDA and CDR2 is SQIVND (reference sequence). With V trimmed by 3 bases and J by 4 bases, 23 bases remained unmatched. This CDR3 is 20 amino acids long. DNA for the CDR3: TGTGCCAGTAGTATTGGTTTTTGGGGTTCTAGGACAGGAGCGCTCTATGGCTACACCTTC. Its protein is CASSIGFWGSRTGALYGYTF.

This chain links TRBV11-2 with TRBJ2-7, with TRBD2 identical over 11 bases. Per the germline V gene, CDR1 is SGHAT and CDR2 is FQNNGV. The CDR3 has 14 amino acids. Trimming at V came to 4 bases and at J to 4 bases, leaving 3 bases not matched to a gene. The CDR3 region is CASSYWTSGYEQYF. As DNA, the CDR3 is TGTGCCAGCAGCTATTGGACTAGCGGGTACGAGCAGTACTTC.

The chain combines TRBV24-1 with TRBJ1-4; the D gene is possibly TRBD1 (6 bases). The CDR3 is made up of 16 amino acids. V lost 1 base and J lost 3, with 11 bases in between. CDR1 is KGHDR and CDR2 is SFDVKD in the germline V gene. The CDR3 coding sequence is TGTGCCACCAGTGATTTAAGGGGGAAACCTAATGAAAAACTGTTTTTT. It is translated as CATSDLRGKPNEKLFF.

J is TRBJ2-1 and V is TRBV18; TRBD2 aligns across 14 bases. Germline values: CDR1 KGHSH, CDR2 LQKENI. J was trimmed by 9 bases and V by 0 bases; bases with no gene match: 10. This CDR3 comprises 18 residues. The CDR3 loop is CASSPPPRLAGGPFEQFF. The CDR3 nucleotides are TGTGCCAGCTCACCACCACCTAGACTAGCGGGAGGGCCCTTTGAGCAGTTCTTC.

The rearrangement links TRBV7-9 to TRBJ1-2; 9 nucleotides match TRBD1. The V gene end was trimmed by 7 bases and the J gene end by 8 bases; junction bases not matched to a gene: 8. The V gene's germline CDR1 is SEHNR and CDR2 FQNEAQ (reference sequence). The CDR3 is 13 amino acids. The chain's CDR3 is CASNPGTGTGYTF. The CDR3 DNA sequence: TGTGCCAGCAACCCTGGGACAGGGACCGGCTACACCTTC.

The gene calls are TRBV19 and TRBJ2-1; D gene unclear. The CDR3 runs 13 residues. Germline V gene sequence: CDR1 LNHDA, CDR2 SQIVND (reference sequence). Trimming stripped 3 bases from V and 4 bases from J, with 7 bases between. CDR3 bases: TGTGCCAGTAGTATCCTCTTGTACAATGAGCAGTTCTTC. Translating it yields CASSILLYNEQFF.

In nucleotides, the CDR3 is TGTGCCAGCTCACCCCTGGGACTAGCGGGATACCAAGAGACCCAGTACTTC. Its translation: CASSPLGLAGYQETQYF. The chain carries TRBV18 and TRBJ2-5; 13 bases match TRBD2. This CDR3 is 17 amino acids long. V shed 3 bases, J shed 0 bases, and the junction held 4 bases outside the gene matches. Germline CDR1 reads KGHSH; CDR2 reads LQKENI.

The rearrangement links TRBV11-2 to TRBJ1-1; maybe TRBD1 (6 bases). Trimming left V 5 bases short and J 3 bases short, with 22 bases between. The CDR3 length is 17 residues. Germline CDR1 SGHAT, CDR2 FQNNGV. The DNA of the CDR3 is TGTGCCAGCAGCCCCAGACCCTACAGGGTGGGGGACACTGAAGCTTTCTTT. The encoded protein is CASSPRPYRVGDTEAFF. Filled out from reference TRBV11-2 and TRBJ1-1, the complete variable domain reads EAGVAQSPRYKIIEKRQSVAFWCNPISGHATLYWYQQILGQGPKLLIQFQNNGVVDDSQLPKDRFSAERLKGVDSTLKIQPAKLEDSAVYLCASSPRPYRVGDTEAFFGQGTRLTVV.

This clone has a single count. V usage is TRBV2 and J usage is TRBJ2-2; the match to TRBD2 covers 12 bases. Trimming removed 8 bases from V and 5 bases from J; junction bases left unmatched: 9. Germline values: CDR1 SNHLY, CDR2 FYNNEI. This CDR3 region has 16 residues. CDR3 protein: CASHGLAGFSTGELFF. The DNA of the CDR3 is TGTGCCAGCCACGGACTAGCGGGATTCTCGACCGGGGAGCTGTTTTTT.